These 31 T cell receptor beta chains came from one sample sequenced in a study of OX40 agonist ivuxolimab in advanced cancers. Profiled with immunoSEQ multiplex PCR; TCRdb holds only in-frame clones, not every one. This table has tens of thousands of clones, just over 85% appearing once. Specimen: CD4+ or CD8+ T cells sorted from blood, collected in a trial of the OX40 agonist ivuxolimab. The receptor set was obtained from an adult with an advanced solid tumor such as melanoma, head and neck, liver or kidney cancer.

The chain has TRBV6-6 and TRBJ2-7; unclear D gene. This CDR3 spans 14 amino acids. V lost 0 bases and J lost 0, with 6 bases in between. Looked up from germline, CDR1 is MNHNY and CDR2 is SVGAGI (reference sequence). CDR3 region: CASSYSGNSYEQYF. CDR3 DNA sequence: TGTGCCAGCAGTTACTCAGGCAACTCCTACGAGCAGTACTTC.

Notes on this clone: The sample contains more than one DNA sequence encoding this CDR3. J is TRBJ1-2 and V is TRBV10-3; TRBD1 agrees at 8 bases. The germline V gene encodes CDR1 ENHRY and CDR2 SYGVKD. Trimming removed 2 bases from V and 8 bases from J; junction bases left unmatched: 4. The CDR3 consists of 13 residues. CDR3 coding DNA: TGTGCCATCAGTGAGGACAGGGGACGCGGCTACACCTTC. Its protein is CAISEDRGRGYTF.

This chain uses TRBV6-1 with TRBJ2-7; no definite D call. V lost 5 bases and J 2 bases, leaving 10 bases between the germline ends. The CDR3 spans 13 residues. The germline V gene encodes CDR1 MNHNS and CDR2 SASEGT. CDR3 sequence (DNA): TGTGCCAGCAGTCGTCAGATCGCCTACGAGCAGTACTTC. This sequence encodes CASSRQIAYEQYF.

This clone was seen only a few times. The V gene is TRBV19, the J gene TRBJ1-1; the match to TRBD1 covers 8 bases. V lost 4 bases and J lost 5; bases outside the gene matches: 9. Germline V gives CDR1 LNHDA, CDR2 SQIVND (reference sequence). The CDR3 runs 15 residues. The CDR3 bases are TGTGCCAGTAGTAGGGGGGACAGGTTTCGGACTGAAGCTTTCTTT. Its translation is CASSRGDRFRTEAFF.

This clone appeared a few times. The chain recombines TRBV20-1 with TRBJ1-5; D not resolved. Germline V gene lookup returns CDR1 DFQATT and CDR2 SNEGSKA (reference sequence). This CDR3 contains 11 residues. Trimming shortened V by 1 base and J by 9 bases, and 7 bases separated the two germline ends. The chain's CDR3 is CSARADGPQHF. Here the CDR3 DNA reads TGCAGTGCTAGAGCGGACGGGCCCCAGCATTTT.

The chain uses TRBV19 and TRBJ1-4; a possible D gene is TRBD1 (6 bases). Trimming left V 7 bases short and J 7 bases short, with 10 bases between. There are 12 residues in the CDR3. Germline V gene lookup returns CDR1 LNHDA and CDR2 SQIVND (reference sequence). The CDR3 sequence: CASTLGGEKLFF. DNA of the CDR3: TGTGCCAGTACCCTAGGGGGTGAAAAACTGTTTTTT.

This clone was found a few times. The chain combines TRBV6-5 with TRBJ2-7; weak D call: TRBD1 (6 bases). This CDR3 is 14 amino acids long. V gave up 5 bases and J gave up 2 bases, with 13 bases separating them. Germline V gene lookup returns CDR1 MNHEY and CDR2 SVGAGI. The CDR3 region is CASSGQSGTYEQYF. The DNA for the CDR3 is TGTGCCAGCAGTGGACAGTCTGGTACCTACGAGCAGTACTTC.

This clone was recorded once. The genes are TRBV6-5 and TRBJ1-2; 10 nucleotides agree with TRBD1. Germline V CDR1 and CDR2: MNHEY, SVGAGI. This CDR3 contains 14 residues. V was clipped by 6 bases and J by 8 bases; unmatched bases: 9. The CDR3 DNA sequence: TGTGCCAGCAGCCCTGGGACAGGGGCGACCGGCTACACCTTC. This gives the protein CASSPGTGATGYTF.

The chain employs TRBV6-5 and TRBJ2-2; D is uncertain. This CDR3 is built from 13 residues. CDR1 is MNHEY, CDR2 SVGAGI, per germline. V gave up 0 bases and J gave up 8 bases, with 7 bases separating them. CDR3 nucleotides: TGTGCCAGCAGTTACTCTAGTCGAGGGGAGCTGTTTTTT. Its protein product is CASSYSSRGELFF.

This clone is a singleton in its sample. Other DNA sequences in the sample encode the same CDR3. The V and J genes are TRBV28 and TRBJ1-1, with a weak D call TRBD1 (5 bases). Germline V CDR1 and CDR2: MDHEN, SYDVKM. Trimming removed 7 bases at V and 8 bases at J, with 14 bases between. This CDR3 has 12 residues. As DNA, the CDR3 is TGTGCCAGCATAGGGTGGGGGGGGGAAGCTTTCTTT. Residues: CASIGWGGEAFF.

The chain recombines TRBV6-1 with TRBJ2-7, with D uncertain. Trimming pared 11 bases from V and 2 bases from J, leaving 10 bases between. Germline-derived CDR1 and CDR2 are MNHNS and SASEGT. The CDR3 runs to 11 residues. This chain's CDR3 is CAVRAPYEQYF. The CDR3 coding sequence is TGTGCCGTCCGAGCCCCCTACGAGCAGTACTTC.

This chain uses TRBV27 with TRBJ1-1; D gene unclear. The V end lost 2 bases, the J end lost 0 bases, and 13 bases lay between the germline ends. The length of the CDR3 is 16 residues. Germline assignment: CDR1 MNHEY and CDR2 SMNVEV (reference sequence). DNA for the CDR3: TGTGCCAGCAGTTTACTTCGGATGGGCGTGAACACTGAAGCTTTCTTT. This codes for CASSLLRMGVNTEAFF.

The V call is TRBV29-1, the J call TRBJ2-3, with 12 bases lining up with TRBD2. Unmatched junction bases numbered 10, after V lost 8 bases and J lost 7 bases. Germline V gene data show CDR1 as SQVTM and CDR2 as ANQGSEA. The CDR3 consists of 14 residues. The CDR3 region has the DNA TGCAGCATGAGGACTAGCGGGACCGCGAATACGCAGTATTTT. It translates to CSMRTSGTANTQYF.

J is TRBJ1-5 and V is TRBV10-3, with no clear D. The length of the CDR3 is 15 residues. V was clipped by 11 bases and J by 4 bases, with 21 bases between them. The germline CDR1 and CDR2 sequences are ENHRY and SYGVKD. The CDR3 reads CALKTRGPPNQPQHF. The CDR3, as DNA: TGTGCCCTGAAAACCCGCGGGCCACCTAATCAGCCCCAGCATTTT.

The chain uses TRBV6-5 and TRBJ1-1; TRBD1 is a possible D gene (5 bases). The germline V gene encodes CDR1 MNHEY and CDR2 SVGAGI. The ends were cut back, 2 bases at V and 0 bases at J, with 10 bases in the middle. The CDR3 loop spans 15 amino acids. The CDR3 nucleotides are TGTGCCAGCAGTTACGGGGCAGGAATGAACACTGAAGCTTTCTTT. It translates to CASSYGAGMNTEAFF.

The rearrangement uses TRBV18 and TRBJ2-7, with D possibly TRBD1 on 6 matching bases. From germline, CDR1 is KGHSH and CDR2 LQKENI. The CDR3 runs to 14 residues. The germline V and J ends were trimmed by 2 bases and 8 bases, with 16 bases remaining between them. The CDR3 spells CASSPSTGPLQQYF. The CDR3 bases are TGTGCCAGCTCACCAAGTACAGGGCCCCTCCAGCAGTACTTC.

The chain joins TRBV18 to TRBJ2-7; weak D call: TRBD1 (5 bases). Germline values: CDR1 KGHSH, CDR2 LQKENI. V lost 3 bases, J lost 2 bases, and 8 bases lay in between. This CDR3 has 13 amino acids. Here the CDR3 reads CASSPPGPYEQYF. The CDR3 DNA follows: TGTGCCAGCTCACCGCCAGGGCCCTACGAGCAGTACTTC.

This clone has a handful of counts. The chain links TRBV5-1 to TRBJ2-7; 11 nucleotides align to TRBD1. Germline-derived CDR1 and CDR2 are SGHRS and YFSETQ. The CDR3 consists of 15 residues. V shed 4 bases and J 7 bases; nucleotides not matched to a gene: 10. CDR3 amino acids: CASSPRTGGEGEQYF. The CDR3 DNA reads TGCGCCAGCAGCCCGCGGACAGGGGGCGAGGGTGAGCAGTACTTC. The whole variable domain, filled in from reference TRBV5-1 and TRBJ2-7, reads KAGVTQTPRYLIKTRGQQVTLSCSPISGHRSVSWYQQTPGQGLQFLFEYFSETQRNKGNFPGRFSGRQFSNSRSEMNVSTLELGDSALYLCASSPRTGGEGEQYFGPGTRLTVT.

V gene TRBV5-6 combines with J gene TRBJ2-3; TRBD1 or TRBD2 may be the D gene (5 bases each). The CDR3 runs to 15 residues. The V end was cut by 0 bases, the J end by 3 bases, with 11 bases between. CDR1 and CDR2 (germline): SGHDT, YYEEEE. The CDR3, as DNA: TGTGCCAGCAGCTTGGGAGGGGATAAAACAGATACGCAGTATTTT. Translated, it gives CASSLGGDKTDTQYF.

The genes are TRBV5-5 and TRBJ2-7; D unresolved. Between the trimmed V and J ends, which lost 2 bases and 0 bases, there was a span of 12 bases. This CDR3 spans 15 amino acids. The germline CDR1 and CDR2 sequences are SGHKS and YYEKEE (reference sequence). CDR3: CASSFLEQNSYEQYF. DNA of the CDR3: TGTGCCAGCAGCTTTCTTGAGCAGAACTCCTACGAGCAGTACTTC.

This clone came up a few times. J is TRBJ1-1 and V is TRBV9, with a weak D call TRBD1 (5 bases). This CDR3 has 15 amino acids. Germline CDR1 is SGDLS and CDR2 is YYNGEE. V lost 4 bases and J 4 bases, leaving 17 bases between the germline ends. The CDR3 here is CASSPVRVVGTEAFF. The CDR3 DNA reads as TGTGCCAGCAGCCCCGTCAGGGTTGTGGGCACTGAAGCTTTCTTT.

J is TRBJ2-1 and V is TRBV7-2, with 9 nucleotides matching TRBD2. V was pared by 2 bases and J by 6 bases, with 5 bases of the junction left unmatched. The CDR3 is 15 amino acids. Germline lookup yields CDR1 SGHTA and CDR2 FQGNSA. In DNA form, the CDR3 reads TGTGCCAGCAGCTTAATCGCGGGGGGGCGCAATGAGCAGTTCTTC. It translates to CASSLIAGGRNEQFF.

The V gene is TRBV9, the J gene TRBJ2-3; D remains ambiguous. CDR1 is SGDLS, CDR2 YYNGEE, per germline. Between the trimmed V and J ends, which lost 4 bases and 0 bases, there was a span of 12 bases. The CDR3 totals 15 residues. CDR3 sequence (DNA): TGTGCCAGCAGCCCCCGACTGGAGAGCACAGATACGCAGTATTTT. Amino acids: CASSPRLESTDTQYF.

This clone was counted between two and nine times. The rearrangement links TRBV5-8 to TRBJ1-5; D is perhaps TRBD1 (5 bases). CDR3 length: 14 residues. Trimming pared 1 base from V and 6 bases from J, leaving 11 bases between. CDR1 is SGHTS, CDR2 YDEGEE, per germline. CDR3 bases: TGTGCCAGCAGCTTGTATGGTCAGGGTCAGCCCCAGCATTTT. Protein: CASSLYGQGQPQHF.

V is TRBV5-4 and J is TRBJ2-7; TRBD2 might be the D (6 bases). The CDR3 has 17 residues. The germline V and J ends were trimmed by 4 bases and 0 bases, with 20 bases remaining between them. CDR1 is SGHNT, CDR2 YYREEE, per germline (reference sequence). CDR3 sequence: CASSPHGAQGGSYEQYF. CDR3 DNA: TGTGCCAGCAGCCCTCACGGGGCGCAGGGAGGCTCCTACGAGCAGTACTTC.

V usage is TRBV28 and J usage is TRBJ2-7, with 10 bases aligning to TRBD1. Germline CDR1 is MDHEN and CDR2 is SYDVKM. The CDR3 is 17 residues long. After removal of 1 base from V and 1 base from J, the junction contained 7 bases not matched to a gene. The CDR3 loop reads CASSLFDGTGVSYEQYF. CDR3 DNA sequence: TGTGCCAGCAGTTTATTTGACGGGACAGGGGTGTCCTACGAGCAGTACTTC.

The chain combines TRBV6-5 with TRBJ1-2; D possibly corresponds to TRBD1 (5 bases). Trimming took off 5 bases at V and 10 bases at J, with 17 bases between the two ends. The CDR3 loop spans 13 amino acids. The germline V gene encodes CDR1 MNHEY and CDR2 SVGAGI. The CDR3 spells CASSRDRRKAYTF. CDR3 nucleotide sequence: TGTGCCAGCAGTCGGGACCGTCGAAAGGCCTACACCTTC.

This chain joins TRBV18 and TRBJ1-1; D gene ambiguous. V lost 0 bases and J lost 1, with 12 bases in between. Germline V gene data show CDR1 as KGHSH and CDR2 as LQKENI. CDR3 length: 16 residues. This chain's CDR3 is CASSPPRGRRNTEAFF. The CDR3 DNA sequence: TGTGCCAGCTCACCACCGAGAGGACGGCGGAACACTGAAGCTTTCTTT. Full variable domain (outside the CDR3, taken from reference TRBV18 and TRBJ1-1): NAGVMQNPRHLVRRRGQEARLRCSPMKGHSHVYWYRQLPEEGLKFMVYLQKENIIDESGMPKERFSAEFPKEGPSILRIQQVVRGDSAAYFCASSPPRGRRNTEAFFGQGTRLTVV.

The rearrangement uses TRBV12-5 and TRBJ2-1; maybe TRBD2 (5 bases). This CDR3 contains 12 residues. Germline values: CDR1 LGHNT, CDR2 FRNRAP. The V gene lost 4 bases and the J gene lost 9 bases, with 10 bases spanning the gap. The CDR3 protein is CASGSTRVEQFF. The CDR3 DNA follows: TGTGCTAGTGGTTCCACGCGGGTTGAGCAGTTCTTC.

V gene TRBV6-1 combines with J gene TRBJ2-5, with 8 bases aligning to TRBD2. Germline CDR1 is MNHNS and CDR2 is SASEGT. The CDR3 consists of 16 residues. With V trimmed by 3 bases and J by 5 bases, 11 bases remained unmatched. The CDR3 loop is CASSDTRRGVLETQYF. CDR3 nucleotide sequence: TGTGCCAGCAGTGATACTCGGCGGGGGGTTCTGGAGACCCAGTACTTC.

This clone occurred a few times. The chain carries TRBV6-5 and TRBJ1-1; the D gene is possibly TRBD1 (5 bases). V was pared by 6 bases and J by 4 bases, with 15 bases between. This CDR3 spans 14 amino acids. Germline values: CDR1 MNHEY, CDR2 SVGAGI. CDR3 DNA: TGTGCCAGCAGAGAAATCAGGGATAGCACTGAAGCTTTCTTT. This gives the protein CASREIRDSTEAFF.